The 8 T cell receptor beta chains in this list originate from one sample, sequenced in a study of blood T cell repertoires in COVID-19. Profiling relied on immunoSEQ multiplex PCR, and the TCRdb table lists in-frame clones only, not all of them. The table records 180,000 or so clones, more than 80% of them present only once. The sequencing input was peripheral blood. These receptors all stem from a woman in her 40s with COVID-19, enrolled during active disease.

This clone was counted a few times. J is TRBJ2-7 and V is TRBV2; D might be TRBD1 (6 bases). The CDR3 covers 19 residues. CDR1 is SNHLY, CDR2 FYNNEI, per germline. The ends were cut back, 6 bases at V and 2 bases at J, with 29 bases in the middle. CDR3 loop: CASRESAWGVRTDTYEQYF. The DNA for the CDR3 is TGTGCCAGCAGGGAATCAGCTTGGGGTGTAAGGACAGACACCTACGAGCAGTACTTC.

The rearrangement links TRBV5-8 to TRBJ2-3; TRBD2 matches 14 bases. Germline CDR1 SGHTS, CDR2 YDEGEE. The CDR3 length is 15 residues. V lost 4 bases to trimming and J lost 5 bases; unmatched junction nucleotides: 3. The DNA for the CDR3 is TGTGCCAGCAGCGTGGGACTAGCGGGAGTAGATACGCAGTATTTT. Translated: CASSVGLAGVDTQYF.

The CDR3 is CAWSPRGSEQFF. The DNA for the CDR3 is TGTGCCTGGAGTCCAAGGGGGAGTGAGCAGTTCTTC. V usage is TRBV30 and J usage is TRBJ2-1; a weak D match, TRBD1 (6 bases). The CDR3 is 12 amino acids. The germline V and J ends were trimmed by 2 bases and 9 bases, with 11 bases remaining between them. Germline V CDR1 and CDR2: GTSNPN, SVGIG (reference sequence).

This chain uses TRBV7-2 with TRBJ2-1; TRBD2 aligns across 8 bases. V dropped 5 bases and J dropped 5; count of bases not matched to a gene: 8. CDR3 length equals 15 residues. Per germline, CDR1 SGHTA and CDR2 FQGNSA. CDR3 coding DNA: TGTGCCAGCAGCCCCTTTGGGACTAGAGACAATGAGCAGTTCTTC. Translation gives CASSPFGTRDNEQFF.

The rearrangement links TRBV6-6 to TRBJ1-1; D ambiguous. CDR1 MNHNY and CDR2 SVGAGI come from the germline V gene (reference sequence). This CDR3 has 12 amino acids. V was clipped by 4 bases and J by 8 bases, with 11 bases between them. CDR3 loop: CASSSQTFEAFF. DNA of the CDR3: TGTGCCAGCAGTTCCCAGACTTTCGAAGCTTTCTTT.

The V gene is TRBV11-3, the J gene TRBJ2-2; TRBD2 agrees at 7 bases. Losses at the gene ends were 3 bases for V and 4 bases for J; bases not matched to a gene: 8. Germline V CDR1 and CDR2: SGHNT, YENEEA. The CDR3 is made up of 16 amino acids. For the CDR3, the DNA is TGTGCCAGCAGCTTTGCGGGAGAGGAAGTCACCGGGGAGCTGTTTTTT. This sequence encodes CASSFAGEEVTGELFF.

This clone was observed a few times. V is TRBV28 and J is TRBJ1-2; D possibly corresponds to TRBD1 (6 bases). CDR1 is MDHEN, CDR2 SYDVKM, per germline. This CDR3 region has 12 residues. Trimming took 3 bases from V and 6 from J, leaving 8 bases between them. DNA for the CDR3: TGTGCCAGCAGTTTCGACAGGAATGGCTACACCTTC. Translation: CASSFDRNGYTF.

This CDR3 reads CASSEYGRGHVNSPLHF. CDR3 DNA: TGTGCCAGCAGTGAATACGGCAGGGGGCATGTTAATTCACCCCTCCACTTT. The genes are TRBV2 and TRBJ1-6; 8 bases match TRBD1. Losses at the gene ends were 2 bases for V and 6 bases for J; bases not matched to a gene: 9. Germline loops: CDR1 SNHLY, CDR2 FYNNEI. This CDR3 is built from 17 residues.